Listed below are T cell receptor beta chains from one sample, sequenced in a study of blood T cells in healthy people across ages. TCRdb reprocessed the 5' RACE reads with MiXCR, giving one entry per CDR3 protein. The repertoire holds about 770,000 distinct CDR3 sequences, with 40% to 50% as singletons. Sequenced input: blood. These receptors originate from a man aged 55 to 70 in good health. Each CDR3 is given with its conserved first and last residue. The size field is filled for only some rows; it gives once, few, many or a size class.

clone_size: .; j_call: TRBJ1-1; v_call: TRBV28; cdr3_aa: CASSLETEAFF
clone_size: .; j_call: TRBJ2-5; v_call: TRBV6-2/TRBV6-3; cdr3_aa: CASRATSARANEQYF
clone_size: few; j_call: TRBJ2-3; v_call: TRBV12-3/TRBV12-4; cdr3_aa: CASSSSGRTDTQYF
clone_size: .; j_call: TRBJ1-5; v_call: TRBV16; cdr3_aa: CASSREGQGNQPQHF
clone_size: .; j_call: TRBJ2-3; v_call: TRBV7-2; cdr3_aa: CASSPPSASDTQYF
clone_size: once; j_call: TRBJ1-1; v_call: TRBV5-1; cdr3_aa: CAGSWGGDTEAFF
clone_size: .; j_call: TRBJ1-2; v_call: TRBV4-3; cdr3_aa: CASSQEGGGYTF
clone_size: .; j_call: .; v_call: TRBV5-1; cdr3_aa: CASKGGGISSYEQYF
clone_size: few; j_call: TRBJ2-7; v_call: TRBV11-2; cdr3_aa: CASSPAGLREQYF
clone_size: .; j_call: TRBJ2-5; v_call: TRBV6-5; cdr3_aa: CASSYGGGPIGETQYF
clone_size: .; j_call: TRBJ2-1; v_call: TRBV9; cdr3_aa: CASSVEYYNEQFF
clone_size: .; j_call: TRBJ1-6; v_call: TRBV4-1; cdr3_aa: CASSQEDGPPTLHF
clone_size: .; j_call: TRBJ1-3; v_call: TRBV10-3; cdr3_aa: CAISESGFSGNTIYF
clone_size: few; j_call: TRBJ1-1; v_call: TRBV6-1; cdr3_aa: CASRDPGTFTPADTEAFF
clone_size: .; j_call: TRBJ1-6; v_call: TRBV7-9; cdr3_aa: CASSLAGAYSPLHF
clone_size: .; j_call: TRBJ1-5; v_call: TRBV19; cdr3_aa: CASIEGTADQPQHF
clone_size: .; j_call: TRBJ1-1; v_call: TRBV20-1; cdr3_aa: CSARGGTGISTEAFF
clone_size: .; j_call: TRBJ2-3; v_call: TRBV5-1; cdr3_aa: CASSLPGQGRGTQYF
clone_size: .; j_call: TRBJ1-1; v_call: TRBV11-2; cdr3_aa: CASSLRAGTNTEAFF
clone_size: few; j_call: TRBJ2-7; v_call: TRBV4-2; cdr3_aa: CASSRPGHEQYF
clone_size: few; j_call: TRBJ2-5; v_call: TRBV20-1; cdr3_aa: CGASRTGGGETQYF
clone_size: .; j_call: TRBJ1-1; v_call: TRBV11-2; cdr3_aa: CASSLLVRTEAFF
clone_size: .; j_call: TRBJ2-7; v_call: TRBV10-3; cdr3_aa: CAISESRTADSYEQYF
clone_size: .; j_call: TRBJ1-6; v_call: TRBV9; cdr3_aa: CASSVEQKNSPLHF
clone_size: few; j_call: TRBJ2-7; v_call: TRBV9; cdr3_aa: CASSGGIPDEQYF
clone_size: .; j_call: TRBJ1-4; v_call: TRBV5-8; cdr3_aa: CASSLVYATNEKLFF
clone_size: .; j_call: TRBJ2-1; v_call: TRBV5-1; cdr3_aa: CASSSTVSGDYNEQFF
clone_size: .; j_call: TRBJ2-7; v_call: TRBV14; cdr3_aa: CASSQDRVREQYF
clone_size: few; j_call: TRBJ1-1; v_call: TRBV29-1; cdr3_aa: CSVSGYENTEAFF
clone_size: .; j_call: TRBJ2-3; v_call: TRBV29-1; cdr3_aa: CSVGGQSTDTQYF
clone_size: .; j_call: TRBJ1-1; v_call: TRBV12-3/TRBV12-4; cdr3_aa: CASSPGGMNTEAFF
clone_size: .; j_call: TRBJ2-5; v_call: TRBV20-1; cdr3_aa: CSANRMDRGMETQYF
clone_size: .; j_call: TRBJ2-3; v_call: TRBV20-1; cdr3_aa: CSARAGLGSGLDTQYF
clone_size: .; j_call: TRBJ2-7; v_call: TRBV3-1; cdr3_aa: CASSQVPAGSTYEQYF
clone_size: .; j_call: TRBJ2-5; v_call: TRBV24-1; cdr3_aa: CATSVGREETQYF
clone_size: .; j_call: TRBJ2-4; v_call: TRBV12-3/TRBV12-4; cdr3_aa: CASSQMTLAKNIQYF
clone_size: few; j_call: TRBJ2-5; v_call: TRBV7-9; cdr3_aa: CASRVDSEETQYF
clone_size: .; j_call: TRBJ2-1; v_call: TRBV9; cdr3_aa: CASSVEDAQPTYNEQFF
clone_size: few; j_call: TRBJ2-7; v_call: TRBV7-8; cdr3_aa: CASTAAYSSYEQYF
clone_size: .; j_call: TRBJ2-7; v_call: TRBV12-3/TRBV12-4; cdr3_aa: CASSTGRTYEQYF
clone_size: .; j_call: TRBJ1-5; v_call: TRBV4-2; cdr3_aa: CASSQEAGGFSNQPQHF
clone_size: .; j_call: .; v_call: TRBV29-1; cdr3_aa: CSARPRRSQGETQYF
clone_size: .; j_call: TRBJ2-5; v_call: TRBV20-1; cdr3_aa: CSARGGTQETQYF
clone_size: .; j_call: TRBJ2-5; v_call: TRBV20-1; cdr3_aa: CSARDEASGTIFQETQYF
clone_size: .; j_call: TRBJ2-4; v_call: TRBV7-3; cdr3_aa: CASSMDRMDIQYF